A selection of T cell receptor beta chains follows, all from one sample in a study of beta chain features in type 1 diabetes. TCRdb's copy holds only in-frame clones and misses some; the assay was immunoSEQ multiplex PCR. This sample has roughly 700,000 clones; around an eighth occur once, and the top ten carry approximately 0.022%. Sample: naive CD4+ T cells from blood. These receptors were obtained from a man between 18 and 29 years old with type 1 diabetes. Each CDR3 is given with its conserved first and last residue. The size of a clone is reported for some rows only, either as once, few or many, or as a class for expanded clones.

abundance	v_gene	j_gene	CDR3aa
.	TRBV30	TRBJ1-1	CASPISGGTEAFF
once	TRBV6-5	TRBJ1-3	CASRPVSGNTIYF
.	TRBV6-5	TRBJ2-5	CASRPGRIQETQYF
few	TRBV11-1	TRBJ1-1	CASSLGGAANTEAFF
few	TRBV5-1	TRBJ2-2	CASSQQGTGNTGELFF
.	TRBV9	TRBJ2-7	CASSVSSSSYEQYF
few	TRBV7-8	TRBJ2-4	CASSLRGGVDKNIQYF
few	TRBV2	TRBJ2-2	CASFPGLAITGELFF
few	TRBV11-2	TRBJ1-1	CASSLGGGNTEAFF
.	TRBV30	TRBJ1-2	CAWSPGAYGYTF